This T cell receptor beta chain is from a study of vaccination effects on CD4 cells after COVID-19. Antigen-specific CD4+ T cells expanded by the ViraFEST assay with viral peptide pools were then sequenced. Scientists isolated CD4+ T cells after an approximately 10-day culture period ended. The person was diagnosed with PCR-confirmed SARS-CoV-2 infection between March and December 2020. In regard to this clone: Its target is not known.

The assay was immunoSEQ multiplex PCR, and TCRdb's table has in-frame clones only and misses some. In the table there are around 47,000 clones, roughly four fifths of which are singletons. Overall study results and limits: In the study, convalescent patients were few, and early post-infection timepoints were absent.

The CDR3 loop spans 13 amino acids. V was trimmed by 1 base and J by 4 bases, leaving 7 bases between them. This sample comprised CD4+ T cells from PBMCs cultured with a peptide pool, obtained before COVID-19 vaccination. The V and J genes are TRBV12-3 or TRBV12-4 and TRBJ1-2; D gene ambiguous. This TCR was sampled from a human donor who had a prior SARS-CoV-2 infection. CDR3 in amino acids: CASSLVRAYGYTF. In DNA form, the CDR3 reads TGTGCCAGCAGTTTAGTACGGGCCTATGGCTACACCTTC.